A selection of T cell receptor beta chains follows, all from one sample in a study of cytomegalovirus exposure and HLA in healthy donors. Using immunoSEQ multiplex PCR, the repertoire was profiled, and TCRdb retains in-frame clones only, with some absent. The data contain approximately 180,000 clones, 70% to 80% of them singletons. Input material: PBMCs. The receptors stem from a male donor in good health and CMV-seronegative. Each CDR3 is given with its conserved first and last residue. D genes are given only for firm matches. Expanded clones are given a class, and other clones once, few, many or no size at all.

d_call j_call clone_size v_call cdr3_aa cdr3_nt
TRBD1 TRBJ1-5 - TRBV7-8 CASSPGTGAIQPQHF TGTGCCAGCAGCCCCGGGACAGGGGCGATTCAGCCCCAGCATTTT
TRBD1 TRBJ2-7 once TRBV29-1 CSVVTSGTGAYEQYF TGCAGCGTTGTAACTTCCGGGACAGGGGCCTACGAGCAGTACTTC
- TRBJ2-3 - TRBV7-2 CASSLGLGTDTQYF TGTGCCAGCAGCTTAGGACTAGGCACAGATACGCAGTATTTT
TRBD2 TRBJ2-5 - TRBV28 CASSTRGRAHSETQYF TGTGCCAGCAGTACCCGCGGGAGGGCCCATTCAGAGACCCAGTACTTC
- TRBJ1-6 few TRBV13 CASSLQGRTPLHF TGTGCCAGCAGCTTACAGGGGCGGACACCCCTCCACTTT
TRBD2 TRBJ2-1 once TRBV30 CAQALAGGNEQFF TGTGCCCAGGCACTAGCGGGAGGAAATGAGCAGTTCTTC
- TRBJ1-5 once TRBV6-6 CASSPDGHSNQPQHF TGTGCCAGCAGTCCAGACGGACATAGCAATCAGCCCCAGCATTTT
TRBD2 TRBJ2-6 - TRBV30 CAWIMLRRGLAGYSGANVLTF TGTGCCTGGATCATGTTGAGGAGAGGACTAGCGGGGTACTCTGGGGCCAACGTCCTGACTTTC
TRBD1 TRBJ2-1 - TRBV9 CASSWRQGKGREQFF TGTGCCAGCAGCTGGCGACAGGGGAAAGGCCGTGAGCAGTTCTTC
- TRBJ2-1 - TRBV28 CASSLRVSDEQFF TGTGCCAGCAGTTTACGGGTCAGCGATGAGCAGTTCTTC
- TRBJ1-1 - TRBV10-2 CASRKNRDTEAFF TGCGCCAGCAGGAAGAACAGGGACACTGAAGCTTTCTTT
- TRBJ1-3 few TRBV4-1 CASSVRYGNTIYF TGCGCCAGTAGTGTCCGGTATGGAAACACCATATATTTT
TRBD2 TRBJ2-7 - TRBV6-6 CASSYSRGYSYEQYF TGTGCCAGCAGTTACTCGCGGGGGTACTCCTACGAGCAGTACTTC
TRBD1 TRBJ2-5 few TRBV6-5 CASSSRGTGTKETQYF TGTGCCAGCAGTTCAAGAGGGACAGGAACTAAAGAGACCCAGTACTTC
- TRBJ2-1 - TRBV7-9 CANGGFSYNEQFF TGTGCCAACGGGGGTTTCTCCTACAATGAGCAGTTCTTC
- TRBJ1-3 few TRBV30 CAWSTTGRRNTIYF TGTGCCTGGTCTACAACAGGAAGGCGAAACACCATATATTTT
TRBD1 TRBJ1-1 once TRBV9 CASSVGGTGNTEAFF TGTGCCAGCAGCGTAGGAGGGACAGGTAACACTGAAGCTTTCTTT
- TRBJ1-2 - TRBV11-2 CASSLYEAGYNYGYTF TGTGCCAGCAGCTTATATGAGGCAGGGTATAACTATGGCTACACCTTC
TRBD2 TRBJ2-1 once TRBV19 CASSMWEGAKNEQFF TGTGCCAGTAGTATGTGGGAGGGCGCTAAGAATGAGCAGTTCTTC
TRBD2 TRBJ2-4 - TRBV5-4 CASSFLSGGDIQYF TGTGCCAGCAGCTTCCTTTCGGGAGGAGACATTCAGTACTTC
TRBD1 TRBJ1-2 - TRBV18 CASSPPTGSNYGYTF TGTGCCAGCTCACCACCGACAGGGTCGAACTATGGCTACACCTTC
TRBD1 TRBJ1-3 - TRBV5-6 CASSQGQGVRTIYF TGTGCCAGCAGCCAAGGACAGGGAGTACGCACCATATATTTT
- TRBJ1-6 - TRBV10-3 CAISESRQDNSPLHF TGTGCCATCAGTGAGTCGCGACAGGATAATTCACCCCTCCACTTT
- TRBJ2-7 - TRBV11-1 CASSFTRGLSYEQYF TGTGCCAGCAGCTTCACTCGCGGACTCTCCTACGAGCAGTACTTC
TRBD1 TRBJ1-5 once TRBV5-1 CASSETGVGQPQHF TGCGCCAGCAGCGAAACAGGGGTGGGTCAGCCCCAGCATTTT
TRBD2 TRBJ2-1 - TRBV25-1 CASSERGEIYEQFF TGTGCCAGCAGTGAGCGGGGGGAGATATATGAGCAGTTCTTC
TRBD1 TRBJ1-5 - TRBV28 CASKRTGGNQPQHF TGTGCCAGCAAGAGGACAGGAGGCAATCAGCCCCAGCATTTT
TRBD2 TRBJ2-5 - TRBV5-1 CASSLSLAGQETQYF TGCGCCAGCAGCTTGAGTCTAGCGGGGCAAGAGACCCAGTACTTC
TRBD1 TRBJ1-6 - TRBV7-9 CASSQGVWGRMDSPLHF TGTGCCAGCAGCCAGGGGGTTTGGGGTAGAATGGATTCACCCCTCCACTTT
TRBD1 TRBJ1-5 - TRBV27 CASRSTGTGAGQPQHF TGTGCCAGCAGATCGACCGGGACAGGGGCGGGTCAGCCCCAGCATTTT
TRBD1 TRBJ1-1 - TRBV5-1 CASTDRVATEAFF TGCGCCAGTACGGACAGGGTGGCCACTGAAGCTTTCTTT
- TRBJ2-3 - TRBV21-1 CASSNCLAGLTDTQYF TGTGCCAGCAGCAATTGCCTAGCGGGGTTGACAGATACGCAGTATTTT
- TRBJ1-5 - TRBV7-9 CASSLASGDQPQHF TGTGCCAGCAGCTTAGCGAGCGGAGATCAGCCCCAGCATTTT
- TRBJ1-4 - TRBV9 CASSGGFGEKLFF TGTGCCAGCAGCGGAGGGTTTGGGGAAAAACTGTTTTTT
- TRBJ2-3 few TRBV2 CASSDLAEGADTQYF TGTGCCAGCAGTGACCTAGCAGAGGGGGCAGATACGCAGTATTTT
- TRBJ2-1 - TRBV10-2 CASSEVQGGNEQFF TGCGCCAGCAGTGAGGTCCAGGGGGGCAATGAGCAGTTCTTC
TRBD2 TRBJ2-1 few TRBV4-2 CASSQDKVWGRELEQFF TGTGCCAGCAGCCAAGATAAAGTGTGGGGGAGGGAGTTGGAGCAGTTCTTC
TRBD2 TRBJ2-1 - TRBV4-3 CASSQGLAGANEQFF TGCGCCAGCAGCCAAGGACTAGCGGGGGCCAATGAGCAGTTCTTC
- TRBJ1-1 - TRBV6-5 CASNQGSTGEAFF TGTGCCAGCAACCAAGGGAGCACAGGGGAAGCTTTCTTT
TRBD1 TRBJ1-2 - TRBV7-2 CASSPAGGFRGYTF TGTGCCAGCAGCCCCGCAGGGGGTTTTCGCGGCTACACCTTC
- TRBJ2-2 - TRBV10-3 CAVEGGNTGELFF TGTGCGGTCGAGGGAGGGAACACCGGGGAGCTGTTTTTT
TRBD1 TRBJ1-4 - TRBV2 CASTLTRGKLFF TGTGCCAGCACCCTTACCAGGGGGAAACTGTTTTTT
- TRBJ2-1 - TRBV30 CAWSVITGGEQFF TGTGCCTGGAGTGTAATAACCGGGGGTGAGCAGTTCTTC
TRBD1 TRBJ1-1 - TRBV6-5 CASSPRDRPNTEAFF TGTGCCAGCAGTCCCCGGGACAGGCCCAACACTGAAGCTTTCTTT
TRBD1 TRBJ1-5 - TRBV6-6 CASKDRDNQPQHF TGTGCCAGTAAGGACAGGGACAATCAGCCCCAGCATTTT
TRBD1 TRBJ2-7 - TRBV30 CAWDGHRGPYEQYF TGTGCCTGGGACGGGCACAGGGGTCCCTACGAGCAGTACTTC
- TRBJ2-1 - TRBV9 CASSAPRGTYSYNEQFF TGTGCCAGCAGCGCCCCTCGGGGGACCTACTCCTACAATGAGCAGTTCTTC
- TRBJ1-1 - TRBV7-9 CASSYRVDTEAFF TGTGCCAGCAGCTACCGGGTAGACACTGAAGCTTTCTTT
- TRBJ1-5 few TRBV6-5 CASSSAERQPQHF TGTGCCAGCAGTTCCGCCGAGCGTCAGCCCCAGCATTTT
TRBD2 TRBJ2-1 - TRBV9 CASSVGLAGGPEEQFF TGTGCCAGCAGCGTAGGGCTAGCGGGAGGGCCTGAGGAGCAGTTCTTC
- TRBJ2-3 - TRBV5-1 CASSLGLATDTQYF TGCGCCAGCAGCTTGGGCCTAGCCACAGATACGCAGTATTTT
- TRBJ2-2 - TRBV4-1 CASSLGPDRANTGELFF TGCGCCAGCAGTCTGGGGCCCGATCGGGCGAACACCGGGGAGCTGTTTTTT
- TRBJ1-4 few TRBV5-1 CASSSPNEKLFF TGCGCCAGCAGCTCCCCGAATGAAAAACTGTTTTTT
TRBD2 TRBJ2-5 - TRBV9 CASSVSGSGGQETQYF TGTGCCAGCAGCGTCTCGGGGAGCGGGGGCCAAGAGACCCAGTACTTC
TRBD2 TRBJ2-3 - TRBV5-8 CASSLGLGSTDTQYF TGTGCCAGCAGCCTAGGACTAGGCAGCACAGATACGCAGTATTTT
- TRBJ2-5 - TRBV28 CASSFYGGPRETQYF TGTGCCAGCAGTTTCTACGGAGGGCCGAGGGAGACCCAGTACTTC
TRBD2 TRBJ2-2 - TRBV4-3 CASSLGTSGSEELFF TGCGCCAGCAGCCTGGGGACTAGCGGGAGCGAAGAGCTGTTTTTT
TRBD1 TRBJ1-4 - TRBV27 CASSFQTGALGEKLFF TGTGCCAGCAGTTTTCAAACAGGGGCTCTGGGTGAAAAACTGTTTTTT
- TRBJ1-2 - TRBV11-3 CASSLTRRQVRNYGYTF TGTGCCAGCAGCTTAACAAGGAGACAGGTTCGTAACTATGGCTACACCTTC